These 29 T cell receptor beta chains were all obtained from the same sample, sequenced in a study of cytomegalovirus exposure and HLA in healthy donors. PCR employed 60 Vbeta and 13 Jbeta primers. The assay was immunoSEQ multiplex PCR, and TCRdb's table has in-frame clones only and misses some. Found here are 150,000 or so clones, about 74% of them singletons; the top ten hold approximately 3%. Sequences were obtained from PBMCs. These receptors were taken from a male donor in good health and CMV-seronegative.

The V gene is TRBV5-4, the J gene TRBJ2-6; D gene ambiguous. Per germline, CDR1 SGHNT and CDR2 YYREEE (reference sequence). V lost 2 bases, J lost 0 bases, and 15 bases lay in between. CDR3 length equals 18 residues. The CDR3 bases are TGTGCCAGCAGCTTAGCCATAAGCGTCTACTCTGGGGCCAACGTCCTGACTTTC. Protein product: CASSLAISVYSGANVLTF.

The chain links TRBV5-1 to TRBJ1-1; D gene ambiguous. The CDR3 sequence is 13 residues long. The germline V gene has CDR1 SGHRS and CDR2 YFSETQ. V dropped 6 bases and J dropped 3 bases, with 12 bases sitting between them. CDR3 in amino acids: CASTLELDTEAFF. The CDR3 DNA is TGCGCCAGCACCTTAGAACTGGACACTGAAGCTTTCTTT.

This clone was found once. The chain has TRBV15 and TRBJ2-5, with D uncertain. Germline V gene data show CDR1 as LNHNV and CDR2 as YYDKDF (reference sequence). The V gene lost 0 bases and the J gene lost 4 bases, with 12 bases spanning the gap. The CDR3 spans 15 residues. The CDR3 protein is CATSRDFLLVETQYF. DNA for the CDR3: TGTGCCACCAGCAGAGACTTCCTCCTCGTAGAGACCCAGTACTTC.

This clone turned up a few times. CDR3 DNA sequence: TGTGCCAGTGGTCGGGGAAGCTACGAGCAGTACTTC. It codes for CASGRGSYEQYF. The chain uses TRBV7-9 and TRBJ2-7; D is possibly TRBD2 (5 bases). Germline CDR1 and CDR2: SEHNR and FQNEAQ (reference sequence). CDR3 size: 12 residues. V lost 9 bases and J lost 3, with 12 bases in between.

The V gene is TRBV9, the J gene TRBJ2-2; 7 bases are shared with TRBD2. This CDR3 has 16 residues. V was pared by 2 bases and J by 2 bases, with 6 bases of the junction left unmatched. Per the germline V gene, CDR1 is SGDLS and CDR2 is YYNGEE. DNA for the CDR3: TGTGCCAGCAGCGTCGGGGCTAGCGGTAACACCGGGGAGCTGTTTTTT. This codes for CASSVGASGNTGELFF.

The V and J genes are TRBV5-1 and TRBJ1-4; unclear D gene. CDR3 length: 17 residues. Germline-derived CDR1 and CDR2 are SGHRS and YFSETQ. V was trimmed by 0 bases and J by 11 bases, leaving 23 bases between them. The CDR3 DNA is TGCGCCAGCAGCTTGGGGTCAGGCGGGCTTAATGCGGAGAAACTGTTTTTT. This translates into CASSLGSGGLNAEKLFF. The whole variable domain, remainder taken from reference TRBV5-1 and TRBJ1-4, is KAGVTQTPRYLIKTRGQQVTLSCSPISGHRSVSWYQQTPGQGLQFLFEYFSETQRNKGNFPGRFSGRQFSNSRSEMNVSTLELGDSALYLCASSLGSGGLNAEKLFFGSGTQLSVL.

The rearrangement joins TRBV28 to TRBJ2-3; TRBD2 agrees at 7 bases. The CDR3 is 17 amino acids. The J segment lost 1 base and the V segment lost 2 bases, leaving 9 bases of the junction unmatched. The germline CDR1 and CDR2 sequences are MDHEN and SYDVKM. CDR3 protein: CASSLGGASGGTDTQYF. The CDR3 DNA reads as TGTGCCAGCAGTTTAGGAGGTGCGAGCGGGGGCACAGATACGCAGTATTTT.

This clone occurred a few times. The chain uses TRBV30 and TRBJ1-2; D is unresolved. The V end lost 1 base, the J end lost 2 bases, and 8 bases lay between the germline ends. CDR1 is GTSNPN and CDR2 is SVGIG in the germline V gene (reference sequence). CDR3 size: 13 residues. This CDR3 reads CAWSEQTNYGYTF. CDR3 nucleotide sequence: TGTGCCTGGAGTGAACAGACAAACTATGGCTACACCTTC.

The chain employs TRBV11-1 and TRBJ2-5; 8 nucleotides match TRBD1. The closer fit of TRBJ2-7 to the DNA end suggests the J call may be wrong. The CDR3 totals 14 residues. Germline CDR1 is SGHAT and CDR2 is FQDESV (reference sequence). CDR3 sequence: CASSTRTGWDEQYF. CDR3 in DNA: TGTGCCAGCAGCACTCGGACAGGGTGGGACGAGCAGTACTTC.

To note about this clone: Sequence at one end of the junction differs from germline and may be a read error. CDR3 region: CSSRETGGAKNSPLHF. The CDR3 DNA is TGTTCCAGCAGGGAGACAGGGGGCGCGAAAAATTCACCCCTCCACTTT. This rearrangement joins TRBV7-9 to TRBJ1-6; 10 positions agree with TRBD1. The CDR3 runs 16 residues. In germline, CDR1 is SEHNR, CDR2 FQNEAQ (reference sequence). The full variable domain, rest sourced from reference TRBV7-9 and TRBJ1-6, is DTGVSQNPRHKITKRGQNVTFRCDPISEHNRLYWYRQTLGQGPEFLTYFQNEAQLEKSRLLSDRFSAERPKGSFSTLEIQRTEQGDSAMYLCSSRETGGAKNSPLHFGNGTRLTVT.

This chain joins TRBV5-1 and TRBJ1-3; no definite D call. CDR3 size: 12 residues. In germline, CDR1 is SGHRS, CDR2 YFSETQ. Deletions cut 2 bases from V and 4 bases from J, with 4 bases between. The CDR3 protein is CASSLQGNTIYF. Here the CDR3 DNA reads TGCGCCAGCAGCTTACAGGGAAACACCATATATTTT.

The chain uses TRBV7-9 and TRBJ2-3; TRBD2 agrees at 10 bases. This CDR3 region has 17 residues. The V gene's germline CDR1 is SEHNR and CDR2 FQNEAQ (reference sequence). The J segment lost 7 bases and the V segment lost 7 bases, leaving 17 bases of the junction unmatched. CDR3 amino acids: CASTLREAGGLGNTQYF. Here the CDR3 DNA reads TGTGCCAGCACCCTAAGGGAAGCGGGAGGGCTCGGTAATACGCAGTATTTT.

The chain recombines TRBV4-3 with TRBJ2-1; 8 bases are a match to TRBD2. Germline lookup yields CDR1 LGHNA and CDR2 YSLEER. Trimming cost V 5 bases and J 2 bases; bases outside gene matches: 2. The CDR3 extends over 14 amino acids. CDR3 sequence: CASSELAAYNEQFF. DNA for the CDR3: TGCGCCAGCAGCGAACTAGCGGCCTACAATGAGCAGTTCTTC.

For the CDR3, the DNA is TGCGCCAGCAGCCCCGGGACAGGGGGAGCCTACGAGCAGTACTTC. This codes for CASSPGTGGAYEQYF. The chain has TRBV4-3 and TRBJ2-7, with 11 bases fitting TRBD1. Germline values: CDR1 LGHNA, CDR2 YSLEER. With 4 bases clipped from V and 2 bases from J, the junction kept 4 bases outside the gene matches. The CDR3 is 15 residues long.

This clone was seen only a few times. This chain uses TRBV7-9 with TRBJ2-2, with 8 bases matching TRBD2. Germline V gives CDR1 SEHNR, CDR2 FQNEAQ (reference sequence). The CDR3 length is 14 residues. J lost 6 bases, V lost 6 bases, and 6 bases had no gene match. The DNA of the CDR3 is TGTGCCAGCAGTTCAGAACTAGCGGCCGGGGAGCTGTTTTTT. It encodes CASSSELAAGELFF.

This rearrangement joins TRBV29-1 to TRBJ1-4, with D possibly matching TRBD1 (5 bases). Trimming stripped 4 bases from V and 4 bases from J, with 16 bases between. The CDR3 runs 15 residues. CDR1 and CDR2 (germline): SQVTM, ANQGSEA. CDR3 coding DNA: TGCAGCGTTGGGAGACGGGCAGGGCGTAATGAAAAACTGTTTTTT. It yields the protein CSVGRRAGRNEKLFF.

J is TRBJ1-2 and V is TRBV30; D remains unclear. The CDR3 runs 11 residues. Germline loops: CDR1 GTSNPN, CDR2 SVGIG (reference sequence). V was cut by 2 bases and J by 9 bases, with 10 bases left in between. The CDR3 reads CAWSFPIRYTF. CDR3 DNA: TGTGCCTGGAGTTTTCCCATCCGCTACACCTTC.

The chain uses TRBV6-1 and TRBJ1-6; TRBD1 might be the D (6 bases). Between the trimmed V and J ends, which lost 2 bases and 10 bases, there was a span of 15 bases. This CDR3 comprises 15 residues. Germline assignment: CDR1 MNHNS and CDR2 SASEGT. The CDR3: CASSELGARRSPLHF. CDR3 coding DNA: TGTGCCAGCAGTGAACTGGGGGCGCGGCGATCACCCCTCCACTTT.

Written as DNA, the CDR3 is TGTGCCAGCTCACCAAGGCTAGCGGGAGGGGATGAGCAGTTCTTC. The encoded protein is CASSPRLAGGDEQFF. The chain couples TRBV18 to TRBJ2-1, with 12 bases identical to TRBD2. Per the germline V gene, CDR1 is KGHSH and CDR2 is LQKENI. The junction had 4 bases not matched to a gene; V was cut back by 2 bases and J by 8 bases. This CDR3 comprises 15 residues.

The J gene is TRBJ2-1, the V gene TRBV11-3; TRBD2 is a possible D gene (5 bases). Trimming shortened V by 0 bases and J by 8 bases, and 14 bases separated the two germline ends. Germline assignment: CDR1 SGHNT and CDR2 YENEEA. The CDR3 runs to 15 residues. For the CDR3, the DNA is TGTGCCAGCAGCTTAGAAGCGGCCATGGAGGATGAGCAGTTCTTC. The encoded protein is CASSLEAAMEDEQFF.

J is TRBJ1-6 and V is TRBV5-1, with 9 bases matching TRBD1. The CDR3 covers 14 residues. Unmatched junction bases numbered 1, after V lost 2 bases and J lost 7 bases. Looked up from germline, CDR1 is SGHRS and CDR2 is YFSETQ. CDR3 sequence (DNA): TGCGCCAGCAGCTTAACAGGGGGCAATTCACCCCTCCACTTT. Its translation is CASSLTGGNSPLHF.

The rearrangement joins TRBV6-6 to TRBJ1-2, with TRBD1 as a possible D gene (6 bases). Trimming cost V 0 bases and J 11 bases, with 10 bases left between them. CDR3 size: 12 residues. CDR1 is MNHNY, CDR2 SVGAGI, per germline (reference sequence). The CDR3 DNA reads TGTGCCAGCAGTTACTCAGCAGGGGTGTACACCTTC. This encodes CASSYSAGVYTF.

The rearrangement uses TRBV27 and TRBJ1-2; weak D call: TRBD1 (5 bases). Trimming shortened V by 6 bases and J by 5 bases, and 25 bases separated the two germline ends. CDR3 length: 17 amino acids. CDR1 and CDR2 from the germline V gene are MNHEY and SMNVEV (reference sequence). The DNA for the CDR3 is TGTGCCAGCAGCCCTCGGGCGCAGGGCGCCGGCTTATATGGCTACACCTTC. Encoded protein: CASSPRAQGAGLYGYTF.

In DNA, the CDR3 is TGTGCCAGCGAGGGCGGCTCCTATAATTCACCCCTCCACTTT. It yields the protein CASEGGSYNSPLHF. The rearrangement links TRBV2 to TRBJ1-6; D not resolved. The CDR3 is 14 residues long. Trimming took 8 bases from V and 0 from J, leaving 8 bases between them. Germline assignment: CDR1 SNHLY and CDR2 FYNNEI.

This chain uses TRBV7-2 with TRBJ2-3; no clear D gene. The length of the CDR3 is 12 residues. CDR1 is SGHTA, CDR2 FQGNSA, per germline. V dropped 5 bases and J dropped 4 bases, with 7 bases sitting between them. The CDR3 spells CASSMGADTQYF. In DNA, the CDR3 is TGTGCCAGCAGCATGGGCGCAGATACGCAGTATTTT.

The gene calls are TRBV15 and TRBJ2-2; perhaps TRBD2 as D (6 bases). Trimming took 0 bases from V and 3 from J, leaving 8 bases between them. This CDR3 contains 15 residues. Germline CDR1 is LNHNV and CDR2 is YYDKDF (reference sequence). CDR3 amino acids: CATSREGTHTGELFF. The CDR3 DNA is TGTGCCACCAGCAGAGAGGGGACTCACACCGGGGAGCTGTTTTTT.

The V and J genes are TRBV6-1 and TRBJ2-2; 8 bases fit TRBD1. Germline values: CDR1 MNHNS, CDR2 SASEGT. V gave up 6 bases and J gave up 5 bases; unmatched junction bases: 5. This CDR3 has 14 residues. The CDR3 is CASRGQGWTGELFF. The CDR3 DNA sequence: TGTGCCAGCAGAGGACAGGGATGGACCGGGGAGCTGTTTTTT.

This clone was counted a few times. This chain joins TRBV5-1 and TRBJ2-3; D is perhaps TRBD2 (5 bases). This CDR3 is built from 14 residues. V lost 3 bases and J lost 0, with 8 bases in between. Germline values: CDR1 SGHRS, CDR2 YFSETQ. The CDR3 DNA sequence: TGCGCCAGCAGCTCGGGAAGGAGCACAGATACGCAGTATTTT. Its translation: CASSSGRSTDTQYF.

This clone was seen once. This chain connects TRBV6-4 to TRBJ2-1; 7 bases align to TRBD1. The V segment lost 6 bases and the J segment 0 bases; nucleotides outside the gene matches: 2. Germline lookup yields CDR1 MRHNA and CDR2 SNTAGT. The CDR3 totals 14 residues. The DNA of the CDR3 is TGTGCCAGCAGCCGGGACAGCTCCTACAATGAGCAGTTCTTC. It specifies CASSRDSSYNEQFF.